This TCR beta chain is drawn from a study of blood T cell repertoires in COVID-19. The overall study: COVID-19 samples, acute and convalescent, were from the United States, Italy and Spain. PBMCs, B-cell-depleted T cells, or T cells provided the cDNA or gDNA that made up the material.

This CDR3 is built from 16 residues. Trimming shortened V by 4 bases and J by 0 bases, and 13 bases separated the two germline ends. Looked up from germline, CDR1 is MGHRA and CDR2 is YSYEKL. Authors' data handling: For nucleated cells, counts were estimated from reference gene primer amplification. TCRdb keeps only in-frame clones here, not all; method: immunoSEQ multiplex PCR. V and J calls and clone size are those listed in that table; D and trimming were worked out from the DNA. The repertoire holds 150,000 to 200,000 clones, with approximately 90% as singletons. This chain links TRBV4-1 with TRBJ2-1; D ambiguous. Material for sequencing was peripheral blood. The clonotype originates from a human donor in a cohort sampled during active COVID-19. CDR3 residues: CASSLEPPSSYNEQFF. The CDR3 DNA follows: TGCGCCAGCAGCCTAGAACCCCCCAGCTCCTACAATGAGCAGTTCTTC.